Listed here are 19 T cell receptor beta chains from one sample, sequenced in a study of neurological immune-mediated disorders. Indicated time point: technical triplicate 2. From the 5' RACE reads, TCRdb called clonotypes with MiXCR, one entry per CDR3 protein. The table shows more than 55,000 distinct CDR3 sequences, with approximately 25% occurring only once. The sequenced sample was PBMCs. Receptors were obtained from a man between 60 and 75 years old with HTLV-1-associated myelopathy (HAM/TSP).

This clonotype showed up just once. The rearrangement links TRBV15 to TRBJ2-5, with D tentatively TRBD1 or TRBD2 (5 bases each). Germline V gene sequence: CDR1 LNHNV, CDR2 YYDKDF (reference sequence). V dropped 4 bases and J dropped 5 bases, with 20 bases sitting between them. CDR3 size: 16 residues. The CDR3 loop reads CATSTAPGRGSETQYF. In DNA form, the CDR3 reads TGTGCCACCAGCACTGCCCCGGGACGCGGTTCGGAGACCCAGTACTTC.

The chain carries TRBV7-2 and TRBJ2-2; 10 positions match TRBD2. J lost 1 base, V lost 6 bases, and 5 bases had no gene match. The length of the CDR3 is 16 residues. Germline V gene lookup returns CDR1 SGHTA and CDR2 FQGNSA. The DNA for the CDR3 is TGTGCCAGCAGTCCGTGGACTAGCGGGAACACCGGGGAGCTGTTTTTT. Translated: CASSPWTSGNTGELFF.

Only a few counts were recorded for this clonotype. As DNA, the CDR3 is TGTGCCAGCAGCCCAGGGCCGGGACCCTCTTCTAACTATGGCTACACCTTC. It specifies CASSPGPGPSSNYGYTF. This chain connects TRBV5-5 to TRBJ1-2; TRBD1 is a possible D gene (5 bases). CDR1 SGHKS and CDR2 YYEKEE come from the germline V gene (reference sequence). Trimming stripped 4 bases from V and 0 bases from J, with 19 bases between. This CDR3 is 17 amino acids long.

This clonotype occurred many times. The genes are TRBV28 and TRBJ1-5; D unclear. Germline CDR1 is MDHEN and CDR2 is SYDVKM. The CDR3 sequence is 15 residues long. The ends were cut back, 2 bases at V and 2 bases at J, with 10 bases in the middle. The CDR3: CASSLHNGRNQPQHF. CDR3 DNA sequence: TGTGCCAGCAGTTTACACAACGGCCGCAATCAGCCCCAGCATTTT.

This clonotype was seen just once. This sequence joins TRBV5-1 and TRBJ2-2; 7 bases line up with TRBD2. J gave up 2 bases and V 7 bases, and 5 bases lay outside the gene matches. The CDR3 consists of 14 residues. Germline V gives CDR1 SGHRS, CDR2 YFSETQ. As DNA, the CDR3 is TGCGCCAGCGCCAGCGGGATCAACACCGGGGAGCTGTTTTTT. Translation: CASASGINTGELFF. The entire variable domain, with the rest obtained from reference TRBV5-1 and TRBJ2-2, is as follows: KAGVTQTPRYLIKTRGQQVTLSCSPISGHRSVSWYQQTPGQGLQFLFEYFSETQRNKGNFPGRFSGRQFSNSRSEMNVSTLELGDSALYLCASASGINTGELFFGEGSRLTVL.

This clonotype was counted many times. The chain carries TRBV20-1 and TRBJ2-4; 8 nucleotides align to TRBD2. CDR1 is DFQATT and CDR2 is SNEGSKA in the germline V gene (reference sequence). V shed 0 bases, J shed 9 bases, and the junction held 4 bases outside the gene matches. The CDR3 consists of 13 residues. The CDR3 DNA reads TGCAGTGCTAGAGATCCCCTAGCGGGCATTCAGTACTTC. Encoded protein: CSARDPLAGIQYF.

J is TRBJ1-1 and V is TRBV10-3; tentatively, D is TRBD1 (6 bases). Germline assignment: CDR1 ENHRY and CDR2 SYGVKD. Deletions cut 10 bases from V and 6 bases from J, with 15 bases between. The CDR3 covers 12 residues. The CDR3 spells CATGTILAEAFF. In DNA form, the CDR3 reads TGTGCCACCGGGACAATTCTCGCTGAAGCTTTCTTT.

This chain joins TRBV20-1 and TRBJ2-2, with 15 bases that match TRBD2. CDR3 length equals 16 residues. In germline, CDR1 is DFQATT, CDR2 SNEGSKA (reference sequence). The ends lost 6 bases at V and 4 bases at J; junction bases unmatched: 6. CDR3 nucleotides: TGCAGTGCCGGACTAGCGGGAGGGGTTAGCACCGGGGAGCTGTTTTTT. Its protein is CSAGLAGGVSTGELFF.

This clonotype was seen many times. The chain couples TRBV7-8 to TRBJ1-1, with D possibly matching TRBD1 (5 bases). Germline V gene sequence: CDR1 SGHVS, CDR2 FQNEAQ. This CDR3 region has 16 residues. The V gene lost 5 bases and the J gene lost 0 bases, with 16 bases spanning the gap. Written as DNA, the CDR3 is TGTGCCAGCAGCACCCGCCCCGGGACGGTGAACACTGAAGCTTTCTTT. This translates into CASSTRPGTVNTEAFF.

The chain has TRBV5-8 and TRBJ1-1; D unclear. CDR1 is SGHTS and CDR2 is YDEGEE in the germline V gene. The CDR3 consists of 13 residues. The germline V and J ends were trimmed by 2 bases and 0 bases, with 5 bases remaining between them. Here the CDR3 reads CASSFSVNTEAFF. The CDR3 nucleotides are TGTGCCAGCAGCTTTTCCGTGAACACTGAAGCTTTCTTT.

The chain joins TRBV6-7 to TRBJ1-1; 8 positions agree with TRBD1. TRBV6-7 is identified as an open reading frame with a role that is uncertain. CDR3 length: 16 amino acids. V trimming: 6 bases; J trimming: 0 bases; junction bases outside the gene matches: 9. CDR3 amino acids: CASSPAGQAMNTEAFF. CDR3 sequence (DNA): TGTGCCAGCAGCCCCGCGGGACAGGCGATGAACACTGAAGCTTTCTTT.

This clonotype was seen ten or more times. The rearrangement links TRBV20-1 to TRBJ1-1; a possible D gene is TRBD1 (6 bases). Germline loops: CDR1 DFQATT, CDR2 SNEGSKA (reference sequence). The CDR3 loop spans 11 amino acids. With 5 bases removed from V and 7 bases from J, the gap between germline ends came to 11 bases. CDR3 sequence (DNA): TGCAGTGCTCCCGAAGGGGGTGAAGCTTTCTTT. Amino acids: CSAPEGGEAFF.

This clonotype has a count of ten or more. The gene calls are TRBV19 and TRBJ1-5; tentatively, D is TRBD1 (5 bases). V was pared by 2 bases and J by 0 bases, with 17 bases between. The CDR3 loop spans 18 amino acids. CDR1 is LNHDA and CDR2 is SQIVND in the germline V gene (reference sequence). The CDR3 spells CASSILLWQGNSNQPQHF. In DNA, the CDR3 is TGTGCCAGTAGTATATTACTGTGGCAGGGAAATAGCAATCAGCCCCAGCATTTT.

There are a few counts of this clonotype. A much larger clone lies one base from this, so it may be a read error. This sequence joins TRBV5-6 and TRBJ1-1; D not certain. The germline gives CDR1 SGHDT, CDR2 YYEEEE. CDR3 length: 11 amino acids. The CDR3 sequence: CASSFLAEASF. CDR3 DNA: TGTGCCAGCAGCTTCCTGGCTGAAGCTTCCTTT.

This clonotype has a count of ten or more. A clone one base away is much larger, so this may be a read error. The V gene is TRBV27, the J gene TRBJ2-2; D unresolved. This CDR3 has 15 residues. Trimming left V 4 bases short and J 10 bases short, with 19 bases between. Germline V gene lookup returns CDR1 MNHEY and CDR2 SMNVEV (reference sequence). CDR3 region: CASSSQPVQPEELFF. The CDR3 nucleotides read TGTGCCAGCAGTTCACAGCCGGTACAGCCCGAGGAGCTGTTTTTT.

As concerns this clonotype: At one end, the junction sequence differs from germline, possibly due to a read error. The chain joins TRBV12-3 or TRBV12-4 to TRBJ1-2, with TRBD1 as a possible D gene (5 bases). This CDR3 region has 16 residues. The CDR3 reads CASSSGRGTTKYGYTF. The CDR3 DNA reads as TGTGCCAGCAGTTCCGGACGGGGGACTACTAAATATGGCTACACCTTC.

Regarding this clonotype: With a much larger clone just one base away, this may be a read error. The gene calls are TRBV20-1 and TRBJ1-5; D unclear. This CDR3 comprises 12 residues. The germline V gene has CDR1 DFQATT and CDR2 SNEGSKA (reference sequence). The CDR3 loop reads CSARRGNQTQHF. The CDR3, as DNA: TGCAGTGCTAGACGAGGAAATCAGACCCAGCATTTT.

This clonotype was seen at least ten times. The CDR3 nucleotides are TGTGCCACCATCCGACAGGGTAACGGGGGGCGGGCTGAAGCTTTCTTT. Translation: CATIRQGNGGRAEAFF. This chain uses TRBV15 with TRBJ1-1; TRBD1 matches 7 bases. This CDR3 has 16 amino acids. CDR1 and CDR2 from the germline V gene are LNHNV and YYDKDF (reference sequence). V lost 7 bases, J lost 6 bases, and 17 bases stayed unmatched.

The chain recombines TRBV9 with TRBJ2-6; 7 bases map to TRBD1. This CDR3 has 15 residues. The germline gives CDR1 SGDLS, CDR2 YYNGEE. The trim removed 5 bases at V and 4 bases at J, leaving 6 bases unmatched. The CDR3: CASRGDSYGANVLTF. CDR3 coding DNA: TGTGCCAGCAGGGGGGACAGTTACGGGGCCAACGTCCTGACTTTC.